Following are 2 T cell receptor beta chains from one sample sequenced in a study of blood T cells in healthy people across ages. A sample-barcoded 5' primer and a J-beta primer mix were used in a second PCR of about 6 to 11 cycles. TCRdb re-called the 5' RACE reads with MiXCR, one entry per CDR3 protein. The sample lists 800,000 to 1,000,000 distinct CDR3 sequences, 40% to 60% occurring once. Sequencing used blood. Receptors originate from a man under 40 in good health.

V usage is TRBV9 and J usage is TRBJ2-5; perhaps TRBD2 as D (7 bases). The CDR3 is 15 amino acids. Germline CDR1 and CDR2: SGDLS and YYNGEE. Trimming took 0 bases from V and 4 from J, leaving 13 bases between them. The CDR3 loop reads CASSVGGGGPETQYF. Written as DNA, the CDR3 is TGTGCCAGCAGCGTAGGAGGGGGGGGGCCAGAGACCCAGTACTTC.

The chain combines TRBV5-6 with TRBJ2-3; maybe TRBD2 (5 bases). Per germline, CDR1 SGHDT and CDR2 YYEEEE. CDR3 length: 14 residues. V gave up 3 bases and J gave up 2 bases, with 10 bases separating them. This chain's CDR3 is CASSSWTFTDTQYF. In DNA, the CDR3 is TGTGCCAGCAGCTCGTGGACTTTCACAGATACGCAGTATTTT. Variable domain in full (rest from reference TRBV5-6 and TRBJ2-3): DAGVTQSPTHLIKTRGQQVTLRCSPKSGHDTVSWYQQALGQGPQFIFQYYEEEERQRGNFPDRFSGHQFPNYSSELNVNALLLGDSALYLCASSSWTFTDTQYFGPGTRLTVL.